One and the same sample provided the 28 T cell receptor beta chains below, sequenced in a study of pediatric ulcerative colitis. The data were produced by immunoSEQ multiplex PCR, yet TCRdb's version contains in-frame clones alone and is incomplete. The sample records approximately 14,000 clones, just under 90% being singletons. The specimen sequenced was blood. These receptors all come from a boy younger than 18 with moderate ulcerative colitis.

The chain is built from TRBV5-5 and TRBJ1-2; weak D call: TRBD1 (5 bases). The germline V gene encodes CDR1 SGHKS and CDR2 YYEKEE (reference sequence). The CDR3 loop spans 13 amino acids. Trimming removed 1 base at V and 2 bases at J, with 6 bases between. This chain's CDR3 is CASSLWDNYGYTF. In DNA, the CDR3 is TGTGCCAGCAGCTTGTGGGACAACTATGGCTACACCTTC.

J is TRBJ2-7 and V is TRBV5-1, with 10 bases aligning to TRBD2. CDR1 and CDR2 from the germline V gene are SGHRS and YFSETQ. The trim removed 4 bases at V and 1 base at J, leaving 5 bases unmatched. The length of the CDR3 is 15 residues. CDR3 sequence (DNA): TGCGCCAGCAGCCCTGGGACTAGCGAATCCTACGAGCAGTACTTC. Protein sequence: CASSPGTSESYEQYF. The whole variable domain, filled in from reference TRBV5-1 and TRBJ2-7, reads KAGVTQTPRYLIKTRGQQVTLSCSPISGHRSVSWYQQTPGQGLQFLFEYFSETQRNKGNFPGRFSGRQFSNSRSEMNVSTLELGDSALYLCASSPGTSESYEQYFGPGTRLTVT.

The rearrangement joins TRBV5-1 to TRBJ2-7, with TRBD1 identical over 10 bases. Germline V CDR1 and CDR2: SGHRS, YFSETQ. The CDR3 sequence is 15 residues long. With 5 bases clipped from V and 6 bases from J, the junction kept 11 bases outside the gene matches. The CDR3 region is CASSWGGTGVREQYF. The DNA for the CDR3 is TGCGCCAGCAGTTGGGGCGGGACAGGGGTCCGCGAGCAGTACTTC.

The chain uses TRBV18 and TRBJ2-5; D tentatively reads TRBD1 or TRBD2 (6 bases each). The CDR3 has 15 amino acids. Germline values: CDR1 KGHSH, CDR2 LQKENI. Trimming pared 1 base from V and 2 bases from J, leaving 11 bases between. The CDR3 sequence: CASSPRGGSQETQYF. For the CDR3, the DNA is TGTGCCAGCTCACCACGAGGGGGGTCACAAGAGACCCAGTACTTC.

This rearrangement joins TRBV21-1 to TRBJ2-7; TRBD1 is the table's D call and was not checked against the DNA. TRBV21-1 counts as a pseudogene. This CDR3 is built from 14 residues. As DNA, the CDR3 is TGTGCCAGCTCTGACAGCCAGGCGTCCTACGAGCAGTACTTC. This codes for CASSDSQASYEQYF.

The V call is TRBV7-9, the J call TRBJ2-3; TRBD1 matches 8 bases. The V and J ends lost 4 bases and 4 bases, in that order; junction bases with no gene match: 13. CDR3 size: 17 residues. The germline gives CDR1 SEHNR, CDR2 FQNEAQ (reference sequence). CDR3 in DNA: TGTGCCAGCAGCTGGACTCGGACAGGGATTTCCCCAGATACGCAGTATTTT. Protein: CASSWTRTGISPDTQYF.

The V gene is TRBV6-5, the J gene TRBJ1-4; D remains unclear. V was pared by 10 bases and J by 12 bases, with 21 bases between. Germline CDR1 and CDR2: MNHEY and SVGAGI. This CDR3 comprises 13 residues. CDR3 sequence (DNA): TGTGCCACCTCTTCAGGTGGTGCCCGTGAACTGTTTTTT. Amino acid sequence: CATSSGGARELFF.

This chain connects TRBV6-1 to TRBJ1-3; no definite D call. Deletions cut 10 bases from V and 0 bases from J, with 7 bases between. CDR3 length equals 12 residues. Germline V CDR1 and CDR2: MNHNS, SASEGT. The CDR3 loop reads CAIRSSGNTIYF. CDR3 sequence (DNA): TGTGCCATCCGGAGCTCTGGAAACACCATATATTTT.

The chain employs TRBV6-6 and TRBJ2-3; D may be TRBD1 (6 bases). V lost 0 bases and J lost 6, with 13 bases in between. CDR1 and CDR2 from the germline V gene are MNHNY and SVGAGI (reference sequence). The CDR3 length is 15 residues. CDR3 loop: CASSYSPPGADTQYF. The DNA for the CDR3 is TGTGCCAGCAGTTACTCCCCCCCAGGGGCCGATACGCAGTATTTT.

Remarks on this clone: Germline and junction disagree at one end, which may indicate a read error. The chain links TRBV7-7 to TRBJ2-2, with 9 bases identical to TRBD2. The CDR3 is 18 amino acids. From germline, CDR1 is SSHAT and CDR2 FNYEAQ (reference sequence). The CDR3 loop reads CASSLAPSGAARTGELFF. The CDR3 DNA reads as TGTGCTAGCAGCTTAGCGCCTAGCGGGGCCGCGAGGACCGGGGAGCTGTTTTTT.

This chain joins TRBV23-1 and TRBJ2-7; 7 bases align to TRBD1. TRBV23-1 is marked as an open reading frame, function uncertain. Trimming at V came to 7 bases and at J to 3 bases, leaving 9 bases not matched to a gene. This CDR3 is built from 14 residues. The CDR3, as DNA: TGCGCCAGCAACCAAACAGGGGATAGCTACGAGCAGTACTTC. It translates to CASNQTGDSYEQYF.

J is TRBJ2-7 and V is TRBV30; D unclear. V lost 2 bases, J lost 1 base, and 6 bases lay in between. Germline V gene sequence: CDR1 GTSNPN, CDR2 SVGIG (reference sequence). The CDR3 totals 12 residues. CDR3 region: CAWSLTSYEQYF. CDR3 coding DNA: TGTGCCTGGAGTTTGACTTCCTACGAGCAGTACTTC.

The genes are TRBV28 and TRBJ2-1; TRBD2 agrees at 8 bases. The V gene end was trimmed by 8 bases and the J gene end by 0 bases; junction bases not matched to a gene: 9. The CDR3 covers 16 residues. CDR1 and CDR2 (germline): MDHEN, SYDVKM. This chain's CDR3 is CASGALAASSYNEQFF. The CDR3 DNA reads TGTGCCAGCGGCGCACTAGCGGCGAGCTCCTACAATGAGCAGTTCTTC.

This clone was seen only once. The chain employs TRBV6-6 and TRBJ2-2, with D uncertain. The CDR3 sequence is 11 residues long. V shed 5 bases and J shed 6 bases, with 4 bases lying between them. Germline CDR1 reads MNHNY; CDR2 reads SVGAGI (reference sequence). The CDR3 DNA sequence: TGTGCCAGCAGTACTTCCGGGGAGCTGTTTTTT. This codes for CASSTSGELFF.

The genes are TRBV5-1 and TRBJ1-5; D is unresolved. Germline V gives CDR1 SGHRS, CDR2 YFSETQ. The CDR3 has 13 residues. Trimming shortened V by 3 bases and J by 0 bases, and 4 bases separated the two germline ends. The CDR3 region is CASSWGSNQPQHF. CDR3 nucleotide sequence: TGCGCCAGCAGCTGGGGTAGCAATCAGCCCCAGCATTTT.

This clone was picked up a small number of times. The V call is TRBV27, the J call TRBJ2-1; D perhaps matches TRBD2 (5 bases). V lost 8 bases to trimming and J lost 8 bases, with 19 bases between them. The CDR3 extends over 14 amino acids. CDR1 is MNHEY, CDR2 SMNVEV, per germline (reference sequence). The CDR3 nucleotides read TGTGCCAGCGCCTGGGTCGAGGGAGATGATGAGCAGTTCTTC. Its protein is CASAWVEGDDEQFF.

V gene TRBV11-2 combines with J gene TRBJ2-7; D assignment may be TRBD1 or TRBD2 (5 bases each). The V end was cut by 5 bases, the J end by 4 bases, with 15 bases between. CDR1 SGHAT and CDR2 FQNNGV come from the germline V gene. The CDR3 contains 14 residues. This CDR3 reads CASSHMGEPYEQYF. The CDR3 coding sequence is TGTGCCAGCAGCCACATGGGGGAGCCATACGAGCAGTACTTC.

The chain employs TRBV28 and TRBJ2-3; 7 positions match TRBD2. Germline CDR1 is MDHEN and CDR2 is SYDVKM. The J segment lost 9 bases and the V segment lost 7 bases, leaving 13 bases of the junction unmatched. This CDR3 has 14 amino acids. CDR3 amino acids: CASKGGSVTRTQYF. DNA for the CDR3: TGTGCCAGCAAGGGCGGGAGTGTCACTAGGACGCAGTATTTT.

This clone was counted once. The chain uses TRBV2 and TRBJ1-5; D is possibly TRBD1 (6 bases). The V and J ends lost 9 bases and 4 bases respectively, with 16 bases between them. The length of the CDR3 is 14 residues. Germline V gene data show CDR1 as SNHLY and CDR2 as FYNNEI. The DNA for the CDR3 is TGTGCCAGTCGGGGGAGGGGGTCGAATCAGCCCCAGCATTTT. It encodes CASRGRGSNQPQHF.

The chain carries TRBV28 and TRBJ2-3; 12 positions agree with TRBD2. The CDR3 covers 16 residues. Trimming took 5 bases from V and 2 from J; bases not matched to a gene: 5. From germline, CDR1 is MDHEN and CDR2 SYDVKM. Here the CDR3 reads CASSVTSGSFTDTQYF. The CDR3 nucleotides read TGTGCCAGCAGTGTGACTAGCGGGAGCTTCACAGATACGCAGTATTTT.

The chain couples TRBV28 to TRBJ1-3; D gene ambiguous. V lost 5 bases, J lost 0 bases, and 11 bases lay in between. Germline loops: CDR1 MDHEN, CDR2 SYDVKM. The CDR3 has 15 amino acids. The CDR3 DNA reads TGTGCCAGCAGTCTCGACCTCGCCTCTGGAAACACCATATATTTT. Residues: CASSLDLASGNTIYF.

This sequence joins TRBV5-6 and TRBJ2-3; maybe TRBD1 (6 bases). The ends were cut back, 0 bases at V and 2 bases at J, with 10 bases in the middle. CDR3 length: 15 residues. CDR1 SGHDT and CDR2 YYEEEE come from the germline V gene. The CDR3 nucleotides are TGTGCCAGCAGCTTGGTGGGGGCCCTCACAGATACGCAGTATTTT. Translated, it gives CASSLVGALTDTQYF.

The chain uses TRBV6-1 and TRBJ1-4; TRBD1 aligns across 11 bases. The trim removed 6 bases at V and 5 bases at J, leaving 5 bases unmatched. The CDR3 spans 15 residues. Germline V lookup: CDR1 MNHNS, CDR2 SASEGT. The DNA for the CDR3 is TGTGCCAGCAGCGGGACAGGGGGTTTAAATGAAAAACTGTTTTTT. Protein: CASSGTGGLNEKLFF.

V gene TRBV7-3 combines with J gene TRBJ2-3; 9 positions match TRBD1. Per the germline V gene, CDR1 is SGHTA and CDR2 is FQGTGA. This CDR3 spans 17 amino acids. The V segment lost 2 bases and the J segment 3 bases; nucleotides outside the gene matches: 9. The CDR3 DNA reads TGTGCCAGCAGCTTAGGACAGGGGCCAAGGGGGACAGATACGCAGTATTTT. It specifies CASSLGQGPRGTDTQYF. The complete variable domain, with remaining parts taken from reference TRBV7-3 and TRBJ2-3, reads GAGVSQTPSNKVTEKGKYVELRCDPISGHTALYWYRQSLGQGPEFLIYFQGTGAADDSGLPNDRFFAVRPEGSVSTLKIQRTERGDSAVYLCASSLGQGPRGTDTQYFGPGTRLTVL.

The chain employs TRBV7-2 and TRBJ1-4; D possibly corresponds to TRBD1 (5 bases). This CDR3 comprises 14 residues. Trimming shortened V by 3 bases and J by 8 bases, and 13 bases separated the two germline ends. Germline V CDR1 and CDR2: SGHTA, FQGNSA. The CDR3 protein is CASSFSGIGEKLFF. The CDR3 bases are TGTGCCAGCAGCTTCTCAGGGATTGGAGAAAAACTGTTTTTT.

The chain carries TRBV5-8 and TRBJ2-1; 9 nucleotides match TRBD1. This CDR3 spans 14 amino acids. V was clipped by 2 bases and J by 5 bases; unmatched bases: 2. Per germline, CDR1 SGHTS and CDR2 YDEGEE. CDR3 DNA sequence: TGTGCCAGCAGCTTTCACAGGGGGCACAATGAGCAGTTCTTC. It specifies CASSFHRGHNEQFF. Together with reference TRBV5-8 and TRBJ2-1, the CDR3 gives the full variable domain: EAGVTQSPTHLIKTRGQQATLRCSPISGHTSVYWYQQALGLGLQFLLWYDEGEERNRGNFPPRFSGRQFPNYSSELNVNALELEDSALYLCASSFHRGHNEQFFGPGTRLTVL.

V is TRBV19 and J is TRBJ1-5, with D hard to call. Trimming pared 4 bases from V and 4 bases from J, leaving 14 bases between. Germline CDR1 reads LNHDA; CDR2 reads SQIVND (reference sequence). CDR3 length: 15 residues. CDR3 DNA sequence: TGTGCCAGTAGTACCCAGGACGCCTTAAATCAGCCCCAGCATTTT. It yields the protein CASSTQDALNQPQHF.

The chain employs TRBV15 and TRBJ1-3; D not resolved. The V gene's germline CDR1 is LNHNV and CDR2 YYDKDF (reference sequence). The CDR3 totals 16 residues. V was clipped by 1 base and J by 4 bases, with 14 bases between them. CDR3 DNA: TGTGCCACCAGCAGAGGGAGTGGCTGGAGGGGAAACACCATATATTTT. It codes for CATSRGSGWRGNTIYF.